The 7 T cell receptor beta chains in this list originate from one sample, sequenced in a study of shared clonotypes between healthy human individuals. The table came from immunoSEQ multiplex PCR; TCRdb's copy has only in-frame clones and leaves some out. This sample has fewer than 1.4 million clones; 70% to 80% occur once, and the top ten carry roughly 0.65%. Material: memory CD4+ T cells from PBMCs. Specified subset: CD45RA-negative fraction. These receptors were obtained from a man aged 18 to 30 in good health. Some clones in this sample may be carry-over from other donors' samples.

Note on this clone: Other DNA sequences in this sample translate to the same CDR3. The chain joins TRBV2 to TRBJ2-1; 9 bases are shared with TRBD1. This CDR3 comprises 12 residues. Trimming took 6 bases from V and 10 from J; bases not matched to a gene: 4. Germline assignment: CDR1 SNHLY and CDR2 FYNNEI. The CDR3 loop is CASRGQGSEQFF. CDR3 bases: TGTGCCAGCAGGGGACAGGGATCGGAGCAGTTCTTC.

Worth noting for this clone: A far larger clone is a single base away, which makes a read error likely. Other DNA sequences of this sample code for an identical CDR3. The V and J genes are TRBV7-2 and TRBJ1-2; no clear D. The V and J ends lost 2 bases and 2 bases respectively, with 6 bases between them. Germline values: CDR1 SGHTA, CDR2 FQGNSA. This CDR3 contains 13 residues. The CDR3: CASSLLGNYGYTF. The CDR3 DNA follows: TGTGCCAGCAGCTTACTGGGGAACTATGGCTACACCTTC.

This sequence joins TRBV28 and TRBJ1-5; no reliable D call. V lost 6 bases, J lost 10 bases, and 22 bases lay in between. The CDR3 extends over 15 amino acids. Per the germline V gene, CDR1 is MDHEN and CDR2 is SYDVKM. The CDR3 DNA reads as TGTGCCAGCAGCGAGCGTCTTGGGGTGGACGGTCCCCAGCATTTT. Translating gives CASSERLGVDGPQHF.

CDR3 DNA sequence: TGTGCCAGCAGCTTAGGGGAGGCCGCGGAGCTGTTTTTT. Its translation is CASSLGEAAELFF. The V and J genes are TRBV7-7 and TRBJ2-2, with TRBD2 as a possible D gene (6 bases). Trimming took off 1 base at V and 10 bases at J, with 10 bases between the two ends. In germline, CDR1 is SSHAT, CDR2 FNYEAQ (reference sequence). CDR3 size: 13 residues.

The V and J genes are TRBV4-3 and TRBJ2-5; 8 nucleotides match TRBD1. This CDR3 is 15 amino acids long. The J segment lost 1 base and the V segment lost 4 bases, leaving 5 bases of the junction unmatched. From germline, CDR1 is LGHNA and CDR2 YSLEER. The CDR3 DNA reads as TGCGCCAGCAGCCCACAGACAGGGGTCCAAGAGACCCAGTACTTC. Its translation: CASSPQTGVQETQYF.

CDR3 DNA: TGTGCCAGCAGCTTTGGACAGACAGATACGCAGTATTTT. Its protein is CASSFGQTDTQYF. The genes are TRBV7-2 and TRBJ2-3, with a weak D call TRBD1 (6 bases). The V gene's germline CDR1 is SGHTA and CDR2 FQGNSA. This CDR3 spans 13 amino acids. The V and J ends lost 3 bases and 3 bases respectively, with 7 bases between them.

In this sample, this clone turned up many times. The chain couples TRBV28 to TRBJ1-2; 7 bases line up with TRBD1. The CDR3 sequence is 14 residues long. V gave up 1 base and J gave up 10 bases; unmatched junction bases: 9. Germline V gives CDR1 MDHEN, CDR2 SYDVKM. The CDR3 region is CASSLYSTGSVYTF. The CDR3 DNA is TGTGCCAGCAGTTTATATTCGACAGGGAGTGTCTACACCTTC.